This is a list of T cell receptor beta chains from one sample in a study of T cell changes during pregnancy in multiple sclerosis. The table came from immunoSEQ multiplex PCR; TCRdb's copy has only in-frame clones and leaves some out. The top ten clones hold over 2% of a sample with tens of thousands of clones, 93% of them seen once. The specimen comprised peripheral blood, sampled in the second trimester of pregnancy. The receptors stem from a female donor with multiple sclerosis, enrolled in a pregnancy study. The CDR3 runs from the conserved cysteine through the conserved F or W. D genes are given only for firm matches. Part of the rows lack a size; the others show once, few, many or a class for expanded clones.

j_gene: TRBJ1-3
v_gene: TRBV18
d_gene: -
abundance: -
CDR3aa: CASSPPGDLGNTIYF
CDR3nt: TGTGCCAGCTCACCACCAGGGGATCTTGGAAACACCATATATTTT

j_gene: TRBJ1-2
v_gene: TRBV7-8
d_gene: TRBD1
abundance: -
CDR3aa: CASSSGTGTHGYTF
CDR3nt: TGTGCCAGCAGCTCGGGGACAGGGACGCATGGCTACACCTTC

j_gene: TRBJ2-7
v_gene: TRBV5-6
d_gene: TRBD1
abundance: -
CDR3aa: CASSLEPGQAAEQYF
CDR3nt: TGTGCCAGCAGCTTGGAACCGGGACAGGCGGCGGAGCAGTACTTC

j_gene: TRBJ2-7
v_gene: TRBV7-8
d_gene: -
abundance: once
CDR3aa: CASSLGRGQNEQYF
CDR3nt: TGTGCCAGCAGCTTAGGGCGGGGGCAAAACGAGCAGTACTTC

j_gene: TRBJ2-5
v_gene: TRBV27
d_gene: TRBD1
abundance: -
CDR3aa: CASSLTGAEETQYF
CDR3nt: TGTGCCAGCAGTTTGACAGGGGCGGAAGAGACCCAGTACTTC

j_gene: TRBJ2-1
v_gene: TRBV13
d_gene: TRBD2
abundance: -
CDR3aa: CASSLVGGDYNEQFF
CDR3nt: TGTGCCAGCAGCTTAGTGGGGGGGGACTACAATGAGCAGTTCTTC

j_gene: TRBJ1-6
v_gene: TRBV27
d_gene: TRBD1
abundance: -
CDR3aa: CASSSTRTGYNSPLHF
CDR3nt: TGTGCCAGCAGTTCGACCAGGACAGGATATAATTCACCCCTCCACTTT

j_gene: TRBJ2-7
v_gene: TRBV7-6
d_gene: -
abundance: -
CDR3aa: CASSFDRSYEQYF
CDR3nt: TGTGCCAGCAGCTTTGACAGGAGCTACGAGCAGTACTTC

j_gene: TRBJ2-7
v_gene: TRBV6-5
d_gene: -
abundance: -
CDR3aa: CASRKGDREVDEQYF
CDR3nt: TGTGCCAGCAGAAAGGGAGACAGGGAGGTCGACGAGCAGTACTTC

j_gene: TRBJ2-7
v_gene: TRBV6-6
d_gene: TRBD1
abundance: once
CDR3aa: CASSYEYRGYEQYF
CDR3nt: TGTGCCAGCAGTTACGAGTACAGGGGATACGAGCAGTACTTC

j_gene: TRBJ1-3
v_gene: TRBV14
d_gene: -
abundance: -
CDR3aa: CASSQDRISGNTIYF
CDR3nt: TGTGCCAGCAGCCAAGATAGAATCTCTGGAAACACCATATATTTT

j_gene: TRBJ1-3
v_gene: TRBV4-1
d_gene: TRBD1
abundance: -
CDR3aa: CASSHTTGGHGNTIYF
CDR3nt: TGCGCCAGCAGCCATACGACAGGGGGCCATGGAAACACCATATATTTT

j_gene: TRBJ2-5
v_gene: TRBV28
d_gene: TRBD2
abundance: -
CDR3aa: CASSGLVGRTQYF
CDR3nt: TGTGCCAGCAGCGGACTAGTTGGGCGGACCCAGTACTTC

j_gene: TRBJ2-1
v_gene: TRBV4-1
d_gene: TRBD2
abundance: -
CDR3aa: CASSQDDRLAGVYEQFF
CDR3nt: TGCGCCAGCAGCCAAGACGATCGGCTAGCGGGAGTTTATGAGCAGTTCTTC

j_gene: TRBJ2-7
v_gene: TRBV21-1
d_gene: -
abundance: -
CDR3aa: CASSKRQVPYEQYF
CDR3nt: TGTGCCAGCAGCAAAAGACAGGTTCCCTACGAGCAGTACTTC

j_gene: TRBJ2-3
v_gene: TRBV28
d_gene: TRBD2
abundance: -
CDR3aa: CASSFPLLAGKPADTQYF
CDR3nt: TGTGCCAGCAGTTTTCCCCTACTAGCGGGGAAACCCGCCGATACGCAGTATTTT

j_gene: TRBJ2-2
v_gene: TRBV6-4
d_gene: -
abundance: -
CDR3aa: CASSPGEAETGELFF
CDR3nt: TGTGCCAGCTCCCCCGGGGAGGCTGAAACCGGGGAGCTGTTTTTT

j_gene: TRBJ1-1
v_gene: TRBV18
d_gene: -
abundance: once
CDR3aa: CASSPTGNTEAFF
CDR3nt: TGTGCCAGCTCACCTACAGGGAACACTGAAGCTTTCTTT

j_gene: TRBJ1-2
v_gene: TRBV5-6
d_gene: -
abundance: -
CDR3aa: CASSLYPGHGYTF
CDR3nt: TGTGCCAGCAGCTTATATCCAGGGCATGGCTACACCTTC

j_gene: TRBJ2-1
v_gene: TRBV5-6
d_gene: -
abundance: -
CDR3aa: CASSFSLAEQQFF
CDR3nt: TGTGCCAGCAGTTTTTCCCTGGCGGAGCAGCAGTTCTTC

j_gene: TRBJ2-2
v_gene: TRBV25-1
d_gene: TRBD1
abundance: -
CDR3aa: CASSETGQTNTGELFF
CDR3nt: TGTGCCAGCAGTGAAACGGGACAGACGAACACCGGGGAGCTGTTTTTT

j_gene: TRBJ2-1
v_gene: TRBV9
d_gene: -
abundance: -
CDR3aa: CASSGEGVHYYRGEQFF
CDR3nt: TGTGCCAGCAGCGGGGAGGGGGTTCACTACTATCGCGGTGAGCAGTTCTTC

j_gene: TRBJ2-2
v_gene: TRBV11-2
d_gene: TRBD2
abundance: -
CDR3aa: CASSYPGLAGGPVTGELFF
CDR3nt: TGTGCCAGCAGCTACCCGGGACTAGCGGGGGGGCCAGTCACCGGGGAGCTGTTTTTT

j_gene: TRBJ1-2
v_gene: TRBV5-1
d_gene: TRBD1
abundance: once
CDR3aa: CASSLPVEGQGSKGYGYTF
CDR3nt: TGCGCCAGCAGCTTGCCGGTTGAGGGACAGGGGAGTAAGGGTTATGGCTACACCTTC

j_gene: TRBJ2-3
v_gene: TRBV21-1
d_gene: -
abundance: -
CDR3aa: CARGLAGIFGTDTQYF
CDR3nt: TGTGCCAGAGGACTAGCGGGGATCTTCGGCACAGATACGCAGTATTTT

j_gene: TRBJ2-1
v_gene: TRBV5-1
d_gene: TRBD1
abundance: -
CDR3aa: CASSQGVGYEQFF
CDR3nt: TGCGCCAGCAGTCAGGGGGTAGGTTATGAGCAGTTCTTC

j_gene: TRBJ1-4
v_gene: TRBV6-1
d_gene: TRBD1
abundance: -
CDR3aa: CASSEGTGSEKLFF
CDR3nt: TGTGCCAGCAGTGAAGGGACAGGGAGTGAAAAACTGTTTTTT

j_gene: TRBJ1-6
v_gene: TRBV5-4
d_gene: -
abundance: -
CDR3aa: CASSSSGWNSPLHF
CDR3nt: TGTGCCAGCAGCTCTTCAGGGTGGAATTCACCCCTCCACTTT

j_gene: TRBJ2-7
v_gene: TRBV7-2
d_gene: -
abundance: -
CDR3aa: CASSLRGTRWGGYF
CDR3nt: TGTGCCAGCAGCTTAAGAGGGACTCGCTGGGGTGGGTACTTC

j_gene: TRBJ1-1
v_gene: TRBV5-4
d_gene: -
abundance: -
CDR3aa: CASSLVLGADTEAFF
CDR3nt: TGTGCCAGCAGCTTGGTTCTGGGAGCGGACACTGAAGCTTTCTTT

j_gene: TRBJ2-1
v_gene: TRBV29-1
d_gene: TRBD1
abundance: -
CDR3aa: CSVDVTGGWNEQFF
CDR3nt: TGCAGCGTTGATGTGACAGGGGGCTGGAATGAGCAGTTCTTC

j_gene: TRBJ2-7
v_gene: TRBV7-9
d_gene: -
abundance: once
CDR3aa: CASSLAADYEQYF
CDR3nt: TGTGCCAGCAGCTTAGCGGCGGACTACGAGCAGTACTTC

j_gene: TRBJ2-7
v_gene: TRBV19
d_gene: TRBD1
abundance: -
CDR3aa: CASTPPGQGSEQYF
CDR3nt: TGTGCCAGTACCCCCCCGGGACAGGGATCCGAGCAGTACTTC

j_gene: TRBJ2-5
v_gene: TRBV19
d_gene: -
abundance: -
CDR3aa: CASSIDIHGTQYF
CDR3nt: TGTGCCAGTAGTATAGACATCCACGGGACCCAGTACTTC

j_gene: TRBJ1-5
v_gene: TRBV6-1
d_gene: -
abundance: -
CDR3aa: CASSDLDFASNQPQHF
CDR3nt: TGTGCCAGCAGTGATTTAGATTTTGCCAGCAATCAGCCCCAGCATTTT

j_gene: TRBJ2-5
v_gene: TRBV2
d_gene: TRBD2
abundance: once
CDR3aa: CASSPGLAGGTNQETQYF
CDR3nt: TGTGCCAGCAGTCCAGGACTAGCGGGGGGGACTAACCAAGAGACCCAGTACTTC

j_gene: TRBJ2-7
v_gene: TRBV19
d_gene: -
abundance: -
CDR3aa: CASSLRDSYEQYF
CDR3nt: TGTGCCAGTAGTCTCCGGGACTCCTACGAGCAGTACTTC

j_gene: TRBJ1-2
v_gene: TRBV5-1
d_gene: -
abundance: -
CDR3aa: CASSSTENYGYTF
CDR3nt: TGCGCCAGCAGCAGTACAGAGAACTATGGCTACACCTTC

j_gene: TRBJ1-3
v_gene: TRBV6-1
d_gene: -
abundance: -
CDR3aa: CASSEQGSGNTIYF
CDR3nt: TGTGCCAGCAGTGAACAGGGCTCTGGAAACACCATATATTTT

j_gene: TRBJ2-3
v_gene: TRBV5-1
d_gene: TRBD2
abundance: -
CDR3aa: CASSLRTSGSPDTQYF
CDR3nt: TGCGCCAGCAGCCTCCGGACTAGCGGGTCCCCAGATACGCAGTATTTT

j_gene: TRBJ1-5
v_gene: TRBV19
d_gene: -
abundance: -
CDR3aa: CASSIVNQPQHF
CDR3nt: TGTGCCAGTAGTATCGTGAATCAGCCCCAGCATTTT

j_gene: TRBJ1-2
v_gene: TRBV19
d_gene: TRBD1
abundance: -
CDR3aa: CASSHEGGFGYTF
CDR3nt: TGTGCCAGTAGTCATGAAGGGGGCTTTGGCTACACCTTC

j_gene: TRBJ1-1
v_gene: TRBV2
d_gene: TRBD1
abundance: -
CDR3aa: CASTDRGVTEAFF
CDR3nt: TGTGCCAGCACGGACAGGGGGGTCACTGAAGCTTTCTTT

j_gene: TRBJ2-2
v_gene: TRBV5-1
d_gene: -
abundance: -
CDR3aa: CASSAPRGTGELFF
CDR3nt: TGCGCCAGCAGCGCACCTAGGGGCACCGGGGAGCTGTTTTTT

j_gene: TRBJ1-1
v_gene: TRBV5-1
d_gene: TRBD1
abundance: -
CDR3aa: CASSQTGDTEAFF
CDR3nt: TGCGCCAGCAGCCAGACAGGGGACACTGAAGCTTTCTTT

j_gene: TRBJ2-1
v_gene: TRBV7-3
d_gene: TRBD1
abundance: -
CDR3aa: CASSHHGTGSYNEQFF
CDR3nt: TGTGCCAGCAGTCATCACGGGACAGGCTCGTACAATGAGCAGTTCTTC

j_gene: TRBJ1-4
v_gene: TRBV19
d_gene: -
abundance: -
CDR3aa: CASSMGGYRRTDATNEKLFF
CDR3nt: TGTGCCAGTAGTATGGGGGGTTATAGGAGAACGGACGCAACTAATGAAAAACTGTTTTTT

j_gene: TRBJ2-1
v_gene: TRBV7-2
d_gene: TRBD2
abundance: -
CDR3aa: CASSFTGGREFF
CDR3nt: TGTGCCAGCAGCTTTACGGGGGGGCGGGAGTTCTTC